The 15 T cell receptor beta chains listed next were all sequenced from one sample in a study of T cell responses to AZD1222 COVID-19 vaccine. Sequencing was performed with immunoSEQ multiplex PCR; in TCRdb, only in-frame clones are kept and a portion is missing. The sample carries around 99,000 clones, 92% recorded once. Here the sequenced sample was peripheral blood, taken 28 days after the second AZD1222 dose. The receptors come from an adult who received the AZD1222 COVID-19 vaccine.

CDR3 residues: CASSPTTGGENSPLHF. The CDR3 DNA is TGCGCCAGCAGCCCAACTACAGGGGGCGAGAATTCACCCCTCCACTTT. The genes are TRBV5-1 and TRBJ1-6; 9 bases are a match to TRBD1. The CDR3 consists of 16 residues. Per germline, CDR1 SGHRS and CDR2 YFSETQ. V trimming: 4 bases; J trimming: 7 bases; junction bases outside the gene matches: 9.

This clone was observed a handful of times. The chain carries TRBV5-1 and TRBJ1-6; possible D gene TRBD1, 5 bases. CDR3 size: 16 residues. Germline CDR1 SGHRS, CDR2 YFSETQ. V lost 0 bases, J lost 2 bases, and 9 bases lay in between. The DNA for the CDR3 is TGCGCCAGCAGCTTGGCCCGAGGGGCCTATAATTCACCCCTCCACTTT. This encodes CASSLARGAYNSPLHF.

CDR3 loop: CATSRKMNTEAFF. Here the CDR3 DNA reads TGTGCCACCAGCAGGAAGATGAACACTGAAGCTTTCTTT. The chain has TRBV15 and TRBJ1-1, with D uncertain. V was trimmed by 3 bases and J by 0 bases, leaving 5 bases between them. Germline lookup yields CDR1 LNHNV and CDR2 YYDKDF (reference sequence). The CDR3 runs to 13 residues. The full variable domain, its missing parts supplied by reference TRBV15 and TRBJ1-1, is DAMVIQNPRYQVTQFGKPVTLSCSQTLNHNVMYWYQQKSSQAPKLLFHYYDKDFNNEADTPDNFQSRRPNTSFCFLDIRSPGLGDTAMYLCATSRKMNTEAFFGQGTRLTVV.

This chain links TRBV25-1 with TRBJ2-2; 16 bases align to TRBD2. The J segment lost 5 bases and the V segment lost 3 bases, leaving 6 bases of the junction unmatched. Germline CDR1 reads MGHDK; CDR2 reads SYGVNS. The CDR3 covers 18 residues. CDR3: CASSEPGLAGGDTGELFF. The CDR3, as DNA: TGTGCCAGCAGTGAGCCGGGACTAGCGGGAGGGGATACCGGGGAGCTGTTTTTT.

The V gene is TRBV14, the J gene TRBJ2-3; TRBD1 might be the D (5 bases). This CDR3 is built from 14 residues. Germline loops: CDR1 SGHDN, CDR2 FVKESK. V shed 1 base and J shed 8 bases, with 13 bases lying between them. CDR3 DNA sequence: TGTGCCAGCAGCCAAGTTGTCCGTGGGGCTACGCAGTATTTT. It specifies CASSQVVRGATQYF.

This chain uses TRBV7-9 with TRBJ1-2; no firm D call. This CDR3 contains 15 residues. The V end was cut by 5 bases, the J end by 5 bases, with 18 bases between. The germline V gene has CDR1 SEHNR and CDR2 FQNEAQ (reference sequence). This chain's CDR3 is CASSQREQIQYGYTF. CDR3 sequence (DNA): TGTGCCAGCAGCCAGCGTGAGCAGATACAATATGGCTACACCTTC. The full variable domain, in which reference TRBV7-9 and TRBJ1-2 provide the parts outside the CDR3, is DTGVSQNPRHKITKRGQNVTFRCDPISEHNRLYWYRQTLGQGPEFLTYFQNEAQLEKSRLLSDRFSAERPKGSFSTLEIQRTEQGDSAMYLCASSQREQIQYGYTFGSGTRLTVV.

The rearrangement links TRBV3-1 (or the pseudogene TRBV3-2) to TRBJ2-7; 7 bases are shared with TRBD1. The ends lost 1 base at V and 4 bases at J; junction bases unmatched: 7. Germline CDR1 LGHDT, CDR2 YNNKEL (reference sequence). This CDR3 comprises 15 residues. The CDR3, as DNA: TGTGCCAGCAGCCAAGGTCAGGGGGTCCCTTACGAGCAGTACTTC. This encodes CASSQGQGVPYEQYF.

V usage is TRBV18 and J usage is TRBJ2-7; D remains ambiguous. CDR3 length equals 11 residues. V lost 3 bases, J lost 5 bases, and 5 bases lay in between. Germline assignment: CDR1 KGHSH and CDR2 LQKENI. CDR3 bases: TGTGCCAGCTCACCTGTCCACGAGCAGTACTTC. It encodes CASSPVHEQYF.

The chain carries TRBV19 and TRBJ1-5; 9 nucleotides agree with TRBD1. J gave up 5 bases and V 5 bases, and 13 bases lay outside the gene matches. The CDR3 runs 17 residues. The germline V gene has CDR1 LNHDA and CDR2 SQIVND (reference sequence). The CDR3 reads CASSSSGTGFWHQPQHF. CDR3 sequence (DNA): TGTGCCAGTAGTTCCTCCGGGACAGGGTTCTGGCATCAGCCCCAGCATTTT.

The V and J genes are TRBV7-9 and TRBJ2-2, with D unresolved. The V gene lost 3 bases and the J gene lost 0 bases, with 8 bases spanning the gap. The CDR3 loop spans 15 amino acids. Germline values: CDR1 SEHNR, CDR2 FQNEAQ (reference sequence). The CDR3 region has the DNA TGTGCCAGCAGCTTTGGCGAATCGAACACCGGGGAGCTGTTTTTT. Protein sequence: CASSFGESNTGELFF.

The chain carries TRBV5-4 and TRBJ2-1; TRBD2 matches 9 bases. The ends lost 2 bases at V and 8 bases at J; junction bases unmatched: 2. This CDR3 has 13 residues. The V gene's germline CDR1 is SGHNT and CDR2 YYREEE (reference sequence). The CDR3 loop is CASSFIAGDEQFF. CDR3 sequence (DNA): TGTGCCAGCAGCTTTATAGCGGGAGATGAGCAGTTCTTC.

This clone was seen once. The rearrangement uses TRBV10-3 and TRBJ1-6; perhaps TRBD1 as D (6 bases). Germline V gives CDR1 ENHRY, CDR2 SYGVKD. V gave up 2 bases and J gave up 7 bases, with 12 bases separating them. The CDR3 is 15 residues long. CDR3 DNA sequence: TGTGCCATCAGTGAGACCGACAGGCAAAATTCACCCCTCCACTTT. It specifies CAISETDRQNSPLHF.

V usage is TRBV2 and J usage is TRBJ1-5; D is unclear. Germline loops: CDR1 SNHLY, CDR2 FYNNEI. This CDR3 spans 15 amino acids. V lost 4 bases, J lost 4 bases, and 14 bases lay in between. The CDR3 DNA sequence: TGTGCCAGCAGTGGTGCCAGTAGCCTAAATCAGCCCCAGCATTTT. Protein sequence: CASSGASSLNQPQHF. The full variable domain, in which reference TRBV2 and TRBJ1-5 provide the parts outside the CDR3, is EPEVTQTPSHQVTQMGQEVILRCVPISNHLYFYWYRQILGQKVEFLVSFYNNEISEKSEIFDDQFSVERPDGSNFTLKIRSTKLEDSAMYFCASSGASSLNQPQHFGDGTRLSIL.

The chain joins TRBV20-1 to TRBJ2-2; unclear D gene. CDR1 DFQATT and CDR2 SNEGSKA come from the germline V gene (reference sequence). The V gene lost 3 bases and the J gene lost 6 bases, with 8 bases spanning the gap. The CDR3 length is 12 residues. For the CDR3, the DNA is TGCAGTGCTAGTCAGTCCCCCGGGGAGCTGTTTTTT. Amino acids: CSASQSPGELFF.

The chain recombines TRBV5-6 with TRBJ2-2; D tentatively fits TRBD1 or TRBD2 (6 bases each). Germline V gives CDR1 SGHDT, CDR2 YYEEEE. The CDR3 has 13 amino acids. V was pared by 3 bases and J by 4 bases, with 7 bases between. The CDR3 loop reads CASSWGATGELFF. For the CDR3, the DNA is TGTGCCAGCAGCTGGGGGGCCACCGGGGAGCTGTTTTTT.